This T cell receptor (beta chain) was identified during a study of vaccination and CD4 T cells after COVID-19. As for the study in general: In the convalescent cohort, there were six males and four females, two of them Hispanic. Taking of post-vaccine samples occurred a median approximately 76 days after dose two (range 14 to 241).

Looked up from germline, CDR1 is SGHVS and CDR2 is FNYEAQ. This CDR3 has 19 amino acids. Losses at the gene ends were 7 bases for V and 6 bases for J; bases not matched to a gene: 22. This clonotype turned up a few times. The antigen is not known. As for treatment: roughly ten-day PBMC culture with coronavirus spike peptide pools or control peptides (ViraFEST assay). The Oncomine TCR Beta short-read assay sequenced DNA from cultured CD4+ T cells. TCRdb ran MiXCR on the PCR reads and lists one entry per CDR3 protein. The repertoire consists of more than 7,000 distinct CDR3 sequences, with around 66% occurring once and the leading ten covering 17%.

The receptor comes from a human donor with COVID-19. The sequencing here drew on cultured CD4+ T cells from blood, taken after SARS-CoV-2 vaccination. This chain uses TRBV7-6 with TRBJ2-3; 10 bases fit TRBD1. CDR3 in amino acids: CASIRDIPGQGSFGDTQYF. Written as DNA, the CDR3 is TGTGCCAGCATCCGGGACATACCGGGACAGGGGTCCTTCGGGGATACGCAGTATTTT.